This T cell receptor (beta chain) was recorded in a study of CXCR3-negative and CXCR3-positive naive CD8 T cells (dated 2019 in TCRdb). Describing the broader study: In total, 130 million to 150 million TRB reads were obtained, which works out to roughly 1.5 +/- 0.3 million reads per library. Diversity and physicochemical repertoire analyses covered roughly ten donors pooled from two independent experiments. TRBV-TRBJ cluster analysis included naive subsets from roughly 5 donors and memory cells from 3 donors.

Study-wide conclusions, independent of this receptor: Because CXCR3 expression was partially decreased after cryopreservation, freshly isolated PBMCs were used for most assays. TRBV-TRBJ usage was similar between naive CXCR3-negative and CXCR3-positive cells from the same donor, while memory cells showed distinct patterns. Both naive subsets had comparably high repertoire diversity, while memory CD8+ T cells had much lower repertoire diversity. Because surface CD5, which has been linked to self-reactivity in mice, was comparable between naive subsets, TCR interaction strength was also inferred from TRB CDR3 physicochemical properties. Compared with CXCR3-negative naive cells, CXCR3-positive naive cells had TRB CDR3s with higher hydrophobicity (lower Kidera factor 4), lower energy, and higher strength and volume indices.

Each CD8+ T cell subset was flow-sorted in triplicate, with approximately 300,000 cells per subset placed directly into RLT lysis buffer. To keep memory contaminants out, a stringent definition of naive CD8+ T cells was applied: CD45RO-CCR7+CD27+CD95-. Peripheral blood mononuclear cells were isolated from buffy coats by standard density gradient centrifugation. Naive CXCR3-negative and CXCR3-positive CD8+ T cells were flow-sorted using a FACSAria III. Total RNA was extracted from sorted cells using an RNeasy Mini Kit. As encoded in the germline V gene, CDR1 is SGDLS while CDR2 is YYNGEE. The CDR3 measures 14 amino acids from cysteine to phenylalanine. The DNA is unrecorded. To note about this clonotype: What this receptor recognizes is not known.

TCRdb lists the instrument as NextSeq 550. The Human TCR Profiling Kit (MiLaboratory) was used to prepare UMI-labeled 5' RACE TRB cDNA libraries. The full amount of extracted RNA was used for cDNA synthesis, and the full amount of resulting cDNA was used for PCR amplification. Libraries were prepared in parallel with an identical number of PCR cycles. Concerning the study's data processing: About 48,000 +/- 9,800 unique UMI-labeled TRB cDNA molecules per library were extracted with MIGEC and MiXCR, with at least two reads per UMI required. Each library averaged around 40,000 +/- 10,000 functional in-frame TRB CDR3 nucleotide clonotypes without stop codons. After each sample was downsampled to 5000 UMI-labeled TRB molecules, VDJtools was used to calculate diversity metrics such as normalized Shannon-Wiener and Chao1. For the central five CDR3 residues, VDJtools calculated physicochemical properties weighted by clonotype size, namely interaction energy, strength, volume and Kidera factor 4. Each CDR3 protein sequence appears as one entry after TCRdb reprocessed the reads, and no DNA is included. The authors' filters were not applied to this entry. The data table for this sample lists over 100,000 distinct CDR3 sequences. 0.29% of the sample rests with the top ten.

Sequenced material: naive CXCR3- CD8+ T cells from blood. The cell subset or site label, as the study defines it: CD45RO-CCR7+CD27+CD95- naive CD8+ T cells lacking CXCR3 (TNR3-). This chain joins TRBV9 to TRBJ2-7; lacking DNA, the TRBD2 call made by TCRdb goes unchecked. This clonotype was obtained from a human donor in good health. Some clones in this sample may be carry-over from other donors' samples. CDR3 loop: CASSALPGVGGQYF.